This T cell receptor (beta chain) appears in the sequencing data of a study of blood T cell repertoires in COVID-19. Some clones are missing from TCRdb's copy, which holds only in-frame ones; the method was immunoSEQ multiplex PCR. The sample consists of about 480,000 clones, 80% to 90% of them appearing once. The CDR3 covers 14 residues. Germline loops: CDR1 MDHEN, CDR2 SYDVKM. V was pared by 5 bases and J by 4 bases, with 7 bases of the junction left unmatched. The chain links TRBV28 to TRBJ1-1, with 7 bases matching TRBD1. This receptor was identified in a young man with COVID-19, enrolled during active disease. The sample comprised peripheral blood. CDR3 coding DNA: TGTGCCAGCAGTCCGCTCGGGACAGTCACTGAAGCTTTCTTT. This translates into CASSPLGTVTEAFF. Based on the CDR3 plus reference TRBV28 and TRBJ1-1, the full variable domain is DVKVTQSSRYLVKRTGEKVFLECVQDMDHENMFWYRQDPGLGLRLIYFSYDVKMKEKGDIPEGYSVSREKKERFSLILESASTNQTSMYLCASSPLGTVTEAFFGQGTRLTVV.